What follows are 19 T cell receptor beta chains derived from one specimen sequenced in a study of cytomegalovirus exposure and HLA in healthy donors. The PCR used 60 Vbeta and 13 Jbeta primers. Libraries were prepared by immunoSEQ multiplex PCR; TCRdb keeps only in-frame clonotypes and omits some of them. The table shows 150,000 to 200,000 clones, with around 80% occurring only once. Sequencing input: PBMCs. These receptors originate from a girl aged 5-17 years in good health and CMV-seropositive.

The chain has TRBV25-1 and TRBJ1-1; D may be TRBD1 (6 bases). CDR1 is MGHDK and CDR2 is SYGVNS in the germline V gene. The V end was cut by 4 bases, the J end by 0 bases, with 9 bases between. The CDR3 is 14 amino acids. CDR3 protein: CASSAGTLNTEAFF. For the CDR3, the DNA is TGTGCCAGCAGTGCCGGGACACTGAACACTGAAGCTTTCTTT.

A few counts support this clone. The chain joins TRBV18 to TRBJ1-1; 7 bases align to TRBD1. The CDR3 is 16 residues long. The V gene end was trimmed by 4 bases and the J gene end by 0 bases; junction bases not matched to a gene: 8. In germline, CDR1 is KGHSH, CDR2 LQKENI. CDR3 nucleotides: TGTGCCAGCTCACTTGGGACAGAGTATATGAACACTGAAGCTTTCTTT. It specifies CASSLGTEYMNTEAFF.

The J gene is TRBJ2-7, the V gene TRBV29-1; the D gene is possibly TRBD1 (6 bases). Per germline, CDR1 SQVTM and CDR2 ANQGSEA. The V gene lost 5 bases and the J gene lost 1 base, with 9 bases spanning the gap. There are 12 residues in the CDR3. Here the CDR3 reads CSVTGTSYEQYF. The CDR3 DNA reads as TGCAGCGTTACCGGGACATCCTACGAGCAGTACTTC.

The chain is built from TRBV10-3 and TRBJ1-4; D may be TRBD1 (5 bases). The V gene's germline CDR1 is ENHRY and CDR2 SYGVKD. V gave up 0 bases and J gave up 4 bases, with 9 bases separating them. This CDR3 spans 15 amino acids. The CDR3 reads CAISESIRGNEKLFF. The CDR3 coding sequence is TGTGCCATCAGTGAGTCCATAAGGGGTAATGAAAAACTGTTTTTT.

This clone was seen a single time. V gene TRBV21-1 combines with J gene TRBJ2-7; the D call of TRBD2 is as the table states it, not checked on the DNA. TRBV21-1 is listed as a pseudogene. This CDR3 has 17 amino acids. CDR3 DNA: TGTGCCAGCAGCAAAGGGATTGACCCTCGGAGCTCCTACGAGCAGTACTTC. Translating gives CASSKGIDPRSSYEQYF.

This chain uses TRBV7-3 with TRBJ1-2; D ambiguous. The V and J ends lost 5 bases and 4 bases respectively, with 11 bases between them. The V gene's germline CDR1 is SGHTA and CDR2 FQGTGA. The CDR3 consists of 13 residues. CDR3 protein: CASSKRGSYGYTF. DNA for the CDR3: TGTGCCAGCAGCAAACGTGGCAGCTATGGCTACACCTTC.

J is TRBJ2-7 and V is TRBV11-1; D gene unclear. V was pared by 3 bases and J by 2 bases, with 17 bases between. The CDR3 runs 16 residues. From germline, CDR1 is SGHAT and CDR2 FQDESV (reference sequence). This CDR3 reads CASSFRYSFSTYEQYF. In nucleotides, the CDR3 is TGTGCCAGCAGCTTTAGATACAGCTTTTCAACCTACGAGCAGTACTTC.

The V and J genes are TRBV2 and TRBJ2-7; tentatively, D is TRBD1 (5 bases). Trimming removed 5 bases at V and 6 bases at J, with 5 bases between. The CDR3 loop spans 10 amino acids. Germline assignment: CDR1 SNHLY and CDR2 FYNNEI. CDR3 bases: TGTGCCAGCAGTACAGGCGAGCAGTACTTC. Translated, it gives CASSTGEQYF.

The chain joins TRBV10-2 to TRBJ2-7; maybe TRBD2 (5 bases). The germline CDR1 and CDR2 sequences are WSHSY and SAAADI. V lost 3 bases and J 2 bases, leaving 14 bases between the germline ends. The CDR3 length is 15 residues. DNA of the CDR3: TGCGCCAGCAGTGAAGTCGGGATGGGCACCTACGAGCAGTACTTC. Amino acids: CASSEVGMGTYEQYF.

The chain has TRBV7-3 and TRBJ2-2; 10 nucleotides line up with TRBD2. V trimming: 4 bases; J trimming: 5 bases; junction bases outside the gene matches: 7. The CDR3 length is 16 residues. Germline loops: CDR1 SGHTA, CDR2 FQGTGA. The CDR3 nucleotides are TGTGCCAGCAGCTCTCGTAGCGGGAGGAAGACCGGGGAGCTGTTTTTT. It encodes CASSSRSGRKTGELFF.

The J gene is TRBJ2-1, the V gene TRBV5-6; TRBD2 agrees at 11 bases. V shed 1 base and J 3 bases; nucleotides not matched to a gene: 0. The CDR3 length is 15 residues. Germline values: CDR1 SGHDT, CDR2 YYEEEE. The CDR3 DNA is TGTGCCAGCAGCTTGACTAGCGGGAGCTACAATGAGCAGTTCTTC. Protein product: CASSLTSGSYNEQFF.

The rearrangement uses TRBV4-2 and TRBJ2-7; TRBD2 matches 12 bases. Germline CDR1 and CDR2: LGHNA and YNFKEQ. The CDR3 length is 14 residues. V lost 2 bases and J lost 6; bases outside the gene matches: 2. The CDR3 protein is CASSQRTSGTEQYF. In DNA form, the CDR3 reads TGTGCCAGCAGCCAAAGGACTAGCGGGACCGAGCAGTACTTC.

V usage is TRBV5-6 and J usage is TRBJ2-6, with TRBD1 matching over 8 bases. This CDR3 region has 15 residues. J lost 12 bases, V lost 5 bases, and 13 bases had no gene match. CDR1 and CDR2 from the germline V gene are SGHDT and YYEEEE. CDR3 sequence (DNA): TGTGCCAGCAGTACCGGGACAGGCTCATGGGTCGTCCTGACTTTC. Protein product: CASSTGTGSWVVLTF.

CDR3 in DNA: TGTGCCTGGAGTGTAGGCAGGACTTACACCGGGGAGCTGTTTTTT. Residues: CAWSVGRTYTGELFF. This chain links TRBV30 with TRBJ2-2, with a weak D call TRBD2 (5 bases). This CDR3 has 15 residues. The germline V gene encodes CDR1 GTSNPN and CDR2 SVGIG (reference sequence). V was clipped by 0 bases and J by 3 bases, with 11 bases between them.

This clone was detected only a few times. The J gene is TRBJ1-3, the V gene TRBV5-6, with D uncertain. Germline V gene lookup returns CDR1 SGHDT and CDR2 YYEEEE. The CDR3 is made up of 14 amino acids. V lost 5 bases, J lost 4 bases, and 13 bases lay in between. The CDR3 DNA reads TGTGCCAGCAGGAGGAGCTCTAGCGGAAACACCATATATTTT. Translated, it gives CASRRSSSGNTIYF.

The chain recombines TRBV4-1 with TRBJ2-7; 8 nucleotides line up with TRBD1. Germline CDR1 and CDR2: MGHRA and YSYEKL. J gave up 3 bases and V 3 bases, and 7 bases lay outside the gene matches. The CDR3 has 15 residues. DNA for the CDR3: TGCGCCAGCAGCCAGGCTGGACAGGGAAACTACGAGCAGTACTTC. This codes for CASSQAGQGNYEQYF.

The chain uses TRBV6-5 and TRBJ2-7, with 7 bases matching TRBD2. This CDR3 has 15 amino acids. CDR1 MNHEY and CDR2 SVGAGI come from the germline V gene. With V trimmed by 0 bases and J by 2 bases, 4 bases remained unmatched. CDR3 loop: CASSYSAGEPYEQYF. The DNA for the CDR3 is TGTGCCAGCAGTTACTCCGCGGGAGAGCCCTACGAGCAGTACTTC.

J is TRBJ2-5 and V is TRBV5-8; D is unclear. V was pared by 4 bases and J by 5 bases, with 9 bases between. The V gene's germline CDR1 is SGHTS and CDR2 YDEGEE. This CDR3 has 12 amino acids. The CDR3 DNA follows: TGTGCCAGCAGCCGGGTTGGGGAGACCCAGTACTTC. Its translation: CASSRVGETQYF.

This rearrangement joins TRBV6-1 to TRBJ2-5; D may be TRBD1 (5 bases). Germline V gene data show CDR1 as MNHNS and CDR2 as SASEGT. Trimming took 11 bases from V and 4 from J, leaving 11 bases between them. The CDR3 length is 11 residues. This chain's CDR3 is CAAPQGETQYF. The CDR3 nucleotides read TGTGCCGCGCCCCAGGGAGAGACCCAGTACTTC.